The clone carrying this T cell receptor (beta chain) appeared many times. The antigen is unknown. These data come from a study of T cells after yellow fever vaccination. Study-wide results and limits: Weaker overall was a secondary response that nonetheless peaked faster, on day 5 versus 15.

One entry per CDR3 protein results from TCRdb running MiXCR on the 5' RACE reads. The repertoire holds about 400,000 distinct CDR3 sequences, with roughly 6.2% as singletons. The length of the CDR3 is 14 residues. Germline V gene data show CDR1 as SQVTM and CDR2 as ANQGSEA. V lost 3 bases and J lost 8, with 17 bases in between. This sample comprised PBMCs, obtained 5 days after the yellow fever booster vaccination. The chain has TRBV29-1 and TRBJ2-1, with D perhaps TRBD2 (5 bases). The clonotype was recovered from a man aged 30 to 39 who received the YFV17D yellow fever vaccine. The chain's CDR3 is CSVDGNRGGDEQFF. Written as DNA, the CDR3 is TGCAGCGTTGACGGGAATCGGGGTGGGGATGAGCAGTTCTTC.